The 8 T cell receptor beta chains given below trace back to one sample, sequenced in a study of blood T cell repertoires in COVID-19. Clones were read by immunoSEQ multiplex PCR, and TCRdb kept only the in-frame ones, dropping some. Among roughly 330,000 clones listed, approximately 85% were seen once. The sequenced sample was peripheral blood. The origin of the receptors is a woman in her 50s with acute or convalescent COVID-19.

The chain carries TRBV5-4 and TRBJ2-3, with TRBD2 identical over 12 bases. V was pared by 2 bases and J by 3 bases, with 7 bases of the junction left unmatched. Germline loops: CDR1 SGHNT, CDR2 YYREEE (reference sequence). This CDR3 spans 17 amino acids. The DNA for the CDR3 is TGTGCCAGCAGCTTAAAAACACTAGCGGGGGGAACAGATACGCAGTATTTT. Translating gives CASSLKTLAGGTDTQYF.

V and J are TRBV5-5 and TRBJ2-7, with TRBD2 matching over 8 bases. Germline V lookup: CDR1 SGHKS, CDR2 YYEKEE (reference sequence). The CDR3 has 17 amino acids. The V gene end was trimmed by 1 base and the J gene end by 3 bases; junction bases not matched to a gene: 12. The CDR3 DNA sequence: TGTGCCAGCAGCTTGCGTCCCGGGCGGGAGGTTCGCTACGAGCAGTACTTC. This gives the protein CASSLRPGREVRYEQYF.

This sequence joins TRBV28 and TRBJ1-2, with 7 bases matching TRBD1. Germline assignment: CDR1 MDHEN and CDR2 SYDVKM. The CDR3 is 17 amino acids. As DNA, the CDR3 is TGTGTCAGTTTAAGCCGGGACAGTGATATAATAAACTATGGCTACACCTTC. It encodes CVSLSRDSDIINYGYTF.

DNA of the CDR3: TGTGCCAGCAGTTACTTCTTGACTAGATCCGGGGAGCTGTTTTTT. Residues: CASSYFLTRSGELFF. The chain recombines TRBV6-2 or TRBV6-3 with TRBJ2-2, with D tentatively TRBD2 (6 bases). Trimming took 1 base from V and 6 from J, leaving 12 bases between them. CDR3 length: 15 amino acids. Germline assignment: CDR1 MNHEY and CDR2 SVGEGT.

The chain couples TRBV29-1 to TRBJ2-4, with a weak D call TRBD1 (6 bases). Trimming removed 5 bases at V and 6 bases at J, with 17 bases between. Germline V CDR1 and CDR2: SQVTM, ANQGSEA. The CDR3 runs 14 residues. In nucleotides, the CDR3 is TGCAGCGTTAATTCGGTCAGGGGCGGAAACATTCAGTACTTC. Translation gives CSVNSVRGGNIQYF.

This chain links TRBV29-1 with TRBJ2-7; tentative D call: TRBD1 (6 bases). The CDR3 contains 15 residues. Germline V gene sequence: CDR1 SQVTM, CDR2 ANQGSEA. V was pared by 4 bases and J by 0 bases, with 16 bases between. The CDR3: CSVGGKGGFSYEQYF. CDR3 coding DNA: TGCAGCGTTGGGGGTAAAGGGGGTTTCTCCTACGAGCAGTACTTC.

The chain carries TRBV4-3 and TRBJ2-1, with 9 bases lining up with TRBD2. This CDR3 region has 17 residues. Germline lookup yields CDR1 LGHNA and CDR2 YSLEER. J gave up 8 bases and V 3 bases, and 14 bases lay outside the gene matches. The CDR3 region is CASSQEVAGVIGDEQFF. For the CDR3, the DNA is TGCGCCAGCAGCCAGGAGGTAGCGGGAGTGATTGGCGATGAGCAGTTCTTC.

The genes are TRBV27 and TRBJ1-1; 12 bases map to TRBD1. Germline CDR1 reads MNHEY; CDR2 reads SMNVEV (reference sequence). There are 15 residues in the CDR3. The V and J ends lost 4 bases and 11 bases, in that order; junction bases with no gene match: 11. DNA for the CDR3: TGTGCCAGCAGTTCGGGACAGGGGGCCCTAGGGCGGGCTTTCTTT. It specifies CASSSGQGALGRAFF.